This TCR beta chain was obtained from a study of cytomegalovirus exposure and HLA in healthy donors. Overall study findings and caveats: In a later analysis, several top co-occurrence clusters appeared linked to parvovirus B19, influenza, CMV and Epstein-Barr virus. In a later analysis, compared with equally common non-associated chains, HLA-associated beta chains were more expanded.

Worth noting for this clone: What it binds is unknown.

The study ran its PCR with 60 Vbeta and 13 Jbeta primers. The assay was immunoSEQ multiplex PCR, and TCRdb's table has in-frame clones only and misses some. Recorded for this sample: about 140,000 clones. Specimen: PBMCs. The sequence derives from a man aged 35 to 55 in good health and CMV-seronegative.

In DNA form, the CDR3 reads TGTGCCAGCAGCCCGTCTCTGGGCGGGGGGAGCTACGAGCAGTACTTC. Translated, it gives CASSPSLGGGSYEQYF. V and J are TRBV4-2 and TRBJ2-7; 8 bases are a match to TRBD2. CDR3 length: 16 amino acids. Germline values: CDR1 LGHNA, CDR2 YNFKEQ. With 4 bases clipped from V and 3 bases from J, the junction kept 11 bases outside the gene matches.